The clone carrying this T cell receptor (beta chain) was picked up a small number of times. Its antigen remains unknown. Only healthy Caucasians were enrolled as donors. Using its own MiXCR run on the 5' RACE reads, TCRdb lists one record per CDR3 protein. The repertoire holds 1.5 million or so distinct CDR3 sequences, with around 33% as singletons. The germline gives CDR1 LGHNA, CDR2 YNFKEQ. This CDR3 region has 16 residues. The V gene end was trimmed by 0 bases and the J gene end by 9 bases; junction bases not matched to a gene: 8. This sample is part of a study of identical twins. Regarding the study as a whole: Twin sharing of out-of-frame TCR alpha was underestimated by models in monozygotic pairs. Findings came from cross-sectional statistics, without long-term follow-up of donors. Invariant T cells like MAIT and iNKT could partly confound the zero-insertion analyses.

The receptor was derived from a newborn girl in good health. Sequencing was done on a sample of cord blood. The chain carries TRBV4-2 and TRBJ1-6, with TRBD1 matching 7 bases. CDR3 bases: TGTGCCAGCAGCCAAGATTTCGGGGACAGAGCTTCACCCCTCCACTTT. This codes for CASSQDFGDRASPLHF.